This TCR beta chain was profiled in a study of cytomegalovirus exposure and HLA in healthy donors (dated by TCRdb to 2016 to 2017). A note on the overall study: An earlier analysis of some 550 of the donors reported approximately 300 Gb of sequence data and roughly 100 million unique TCR beta sequences from about 179 million T cells. An early release that covered about 640 HLA-typed donors contained about 300 gigabases of sequencing data and tens of millions of unique TCR sequences. Of the roughly 400 genotyped donors, 75% to 85% were placed in the genetic ancestry cluster associated with self-reported Caucasian donors. The aim of the study was to test whether cataloging public T cell receptors could identify signatures of past pathogen exposure. The study used immunosequencing to profile the T cell repertoires of around 600 subjects and linked those repertoires to cytomegalovirus serostatus. Along with the approximately 620-subject first cohort, a separate validation cohort of over a hundred different subjects was used. To predict cytomegalovirus infection status, the study combined high-throughput TCR immunosequencing, statistical association of individual TCRs with disease status, and machine learning. A later analysis re-analyzed previously published TCR beta repertoires from 650 to 800 donors and added high-resolution HLA genotyping to study TCR occurrence patterns. The later analysis used no new phenotypic data to find candidate immune exposures, relying instead on TCR beta sequences and their occurrence across donors. In an earlier analysis of roughly 580 of the donors, high-throughput TCR beta sequencing was used to judge whether each TCR beta V gene segment behaved as functional or pseudogenic. Donor age, sex, ethnicity and CMV serostatus were compiled together with the repertoire data. A later genetic analysis took genome-wide SNP genotypes for 398 of the 666 donors and used that subset as a discovery cohort. All discovery cohort repertoires had been generated using a single sequencing platform. Both class I and class II loci were covered by HLA typing, at four-digit resolution. Typing coverage varied by locus: roughly 620-630 donors for A, B, C, DRB1 and DQB1; 522 for DQA1; more than 600 for DPA1; under 490 for DPB1. Roughly five DR-DQ haplotypes were treated as single units for association and clustering because of strong linkage in the cohort. Among about 410 genotyped donors of the cohort, an average of around 240,000 unique TCR beta nucleotide sequences was sequenced per donor, of which approximately 19% were non-productive. Here is what the overall study found, with its caveats: Sequencing depth was assumed to be roughly uniform across donors in the presence/absence analyses, though that assumption may not hold. A further reported finding was that TCR beta sequences accurately predicted the HLA-A and HLA-B alleles for most subjects in the first cohort. A later genetic analysis reported fewer N-insertions in productive TCRs among donors in an Asian-associated ancestry cluster than the approximately 700-donor mean. Several of the top co-occurrence clusters appeared to be linked to parvovirus B19, influenza, CMV and Epstein-Barr virus, according to a later analysis. In the study, around 160 TCR beta chains were listed as associated with cytomegalovirus. A group of highly shared sequence variants was considered likely to be a technical artifact of the sequencing pipeline. Strong co-occurrence of HLA alleles, especially DR and DQ, made assigning TCR associations to individual alleles difficult. Because counts were too low, some 17 rarely observed V segments, including chromosome 9 orphons, were excluded from the earlier analysis of fewer than 650 of the donors. In vitro tests confirmed that a few of the cytomegalovirus-associated TCR beta chains recognize cytomegalovirus antigens. Specific HLA alleles were associated with 15,000 to 20,000 TCR beta sequences at a false discovery rate of 0.05 in a later analysis. In a later analysis, HLA-associated TCR beta chains showed more clonal expansion and lower generation probabilities than non-associated chains that were equally common. Because the 87-base-pair reads could not distinguish some IMGT-functional V segments, including TRBV6-2 and TRBV6-3, those segments were excluded. It was suggested by the authors that the approach could potentially be generalized to other disease states and immunological phenotypes. The classifier was reported to diagnose cytomegalovirus status with high specificity and sensitivity in both the original cohort and the validation cohort. Most TCR sequences were seen in very few donors, while some public TCRs were found in many individuals. According to a later analysis, most CMV-associated TCR beta chains appeared to be HLA-restricted, and the HLA associations seemed to be driven largely by CMV exposure. Because HLA typing was unavailable for some donors at each locus, only the typed subset was used in association tests. The only immune exposure information available for the cohort was CMV serostatus. Broadly in line with IMGT annotations, most TCR beta V segments showed up in productive rearrangements about 87% or about 30% of the time in an earlier analysis of under 700 of the donors. V-gene and J-gene trimming of TCR beta chains was associated with a missense DCLRE1C variant in a later genetic analysis, and the association was replicated in an independent cohort. Correlated functional status among segregating V segments might reflect linkage disequilibrium, but an unknown experimental factor could not be ruled out. In a later analysis, the rate of TCR association differed among HLA loci, with DRB1 alleles having the most associated TCRs and HLA-C alleles having the fewest. Only TCR beta chains were sequenced in this cohort, and the absence of alpha or paired-chain data limited detectable features.

The CDR3 measures 14 amino acids from cysteine to phenylalanine. Of all the DNA, just the CDR3 is kept, 42 bases in frame from base 1. V trim: 6 bases; J trim: 6 bases; unmatched bases: 9. CDR1 and CDR2, looked up from the germline V gene (reference sequence), are MNHEY and SMNVEV. Library generation was performed with the immunoSEQ multiplex PCR assay. A mixture of 60 forward primers for TCR Vbeta segments and 13 reverse primers for TCR Jbeta segments was used in the multiplex PCR. The CDR3 region of rearranged TCR beta genes was amplified from genomic DNA by a multiplex PCR assay. The amplified TCR beta libraries were sequenced on the Illumina HiSeq System as 87-base-pair reads. The published analysis was carried out like this. A later analysis tallied approximately 87 million unique TCR beta chains across the 666 repertoires, and approximately 12 million of those chains were shared by two or more donors. To remove PCR and sequencing errors, raw reads were error-corrected and collapsed into unique sequences using a nearest-neighbor algorithm that merged closely related sequences. Alignment of CDR3 sequences to IMGT reference sequences was used to assign V, D and J gene segments. For a sequence to be retained, a match of at least six nucleotides to both a V gene segment and a J gene segment was required. A rearrangement was called productive if the CDR3 had no stop codons and remained in frame with V and J, and every other rearrangement was called non-productive. Following IMGT convention, CDR3 was defined as the stretch from the second conserved V-encoded cysteine to the conserved J-encoded phenylalanine. The earlier analysis of roughly 590 of the donors excluded sequences that lacked an unambiguous match to a single V gene segment. An earlier analysis of a few hundred of the donors called V segments functional above 56.7% productive rearrangements and segregating when the between-donor standard deviation exceeded 5%. A statistical classification framework was built to diagnose cytomegalovirus status from the catalog of TCR beta chain sequences. V and J gene assignment, in a later analysis, came from comparing TCR nucleotide sequences with IMGT/GENE-DB human TR gene sequences. A later analysis assigned CDR3 sequences and most-parsimonious VDJ recombination scenarios with the TCRdist pipeline. A later analysis defined each TCR beta chain by its CDR3 amino acid sequence plus V-gene family, and excluded reads lacking a unique V-gene family. As a way to deal with suspected cross-contamination and a sequencing artifact, a later analysis dropped nearly 600 nucleotide sequences that were highly shared and had low generation probability. A later analysis calculated a clonal expansion index for each public chain from normalized within-repertoire ranks of inferred template counts. Generation probabilities in a later analysis came from a VDJ recombination model fitted to out-of-frame rearrangements, and those results were checked against IGoR. A later analysis scored TCR-TCR, TCR-HLA and TCR-CMV co-occurrence with hypergeometric tests, applying a repertoire-size bias correction to TCR pairs. False discovery rates were estimated in a later analysis by permuting HLA or CMV assignments 20 times. A later analysis grouped co-occurring TCRs with DBSCAN, adding TCRdist sequence similarity when clustering within HLA-allele-positive subsets. Co-occurrence clustering excluded repertoires with fewer than 30,000 or more than 120,000 public chains, plus five with anomalous nucleotide sharing. Held by TCRdb, this immuneACCESS table contains in-frame sequences only and omits some clones. Under half of the omission traces to an unresolved V gene where checked; the cause of the rest is unknown. Clone size and the V and J calls come from that table; the DNA yielded D and trimming. Recorded for this sample are about 140,000 clones; around 66% of them occurred a single time. 6.5% of the sample is taken by the ten largest.

The cohort consisted of some 730 healthy bone marrow donors. At the time of sampling, every cohort member was nominally healthy, though immune exposures that went unrecorded were likely present. The donor was CMV seronegative and was included in the group of about 400 seronegative cohort members. Each donor provided a peripheral blood sample, and peripheral blood mononuclear cells were used for TCR beta sequencing. Genomic DNA was extracted from the blood cell samples with the Qiagen DNeasy Blood Extraction Kit. As regards this clone: Its antigen is unknown. Base quality data are lacking; no much larger clone is found one base away. The sample carries other DNA sequences with the same CDR3.

Sequenced material: PBMCs. Rearrangement joined TRBV27 to TRBJ1-1; 8 bases in between match TRBD1. This sequence was found in a woman aged 55-70 years in good health and CMV-seronegative. The CDR3 corresponds to CASSRAQGAAEAFF. DNA sequence: TGTGCCAGCAGCCGCGCGCAGGGGGCTGCTGAAGCTTTCTTT.